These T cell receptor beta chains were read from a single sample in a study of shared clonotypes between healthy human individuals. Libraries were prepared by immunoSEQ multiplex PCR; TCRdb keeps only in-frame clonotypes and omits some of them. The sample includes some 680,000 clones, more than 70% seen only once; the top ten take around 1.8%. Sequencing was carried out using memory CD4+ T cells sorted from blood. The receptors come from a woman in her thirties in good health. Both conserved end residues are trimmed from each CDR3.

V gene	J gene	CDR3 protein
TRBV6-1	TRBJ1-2	ASSEGAATNYGYT
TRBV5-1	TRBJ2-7	ASSTGNFAYEQY
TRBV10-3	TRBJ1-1	AISDLTGGTAF
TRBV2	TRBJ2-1	ASRGRNTYNEQF
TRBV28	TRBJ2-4	ASSLRTLSGIQY
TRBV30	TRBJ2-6	AWSRPADPGANVLT
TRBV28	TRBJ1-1	ASSRGEGTEAF
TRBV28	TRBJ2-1	ASTNSYNEQF
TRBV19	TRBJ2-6	ASSRGHSGANVLT
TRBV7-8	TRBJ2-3	ASSPRESTSTDTQY
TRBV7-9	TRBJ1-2	ASSSGDYGYT
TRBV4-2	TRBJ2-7	ASSPDSIRTYEQY
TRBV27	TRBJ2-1	ASSLVAGGKIEQF
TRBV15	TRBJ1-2	ATSRTTEYGYT
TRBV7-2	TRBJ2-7	ASSRQRDSYEQY
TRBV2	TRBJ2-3	ASTQGSDTQY
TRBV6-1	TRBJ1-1	ASSERGRRNTEAF
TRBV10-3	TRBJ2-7	AISEGQGRYEQY
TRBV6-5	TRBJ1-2	ASSPGGAINYGYT
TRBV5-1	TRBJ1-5	ASSLEADNQPQH
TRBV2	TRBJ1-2	ASRKQGALGYT
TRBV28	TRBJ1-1	ASSGTGTGRNTEAF
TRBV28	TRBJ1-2	ASSFGGGVYGYT
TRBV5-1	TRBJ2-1	ASSNYRDRERNEQF
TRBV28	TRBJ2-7	ASRAAGTGQYEQY
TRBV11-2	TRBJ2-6	ASGRQGAGANVLT
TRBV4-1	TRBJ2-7	ASSQGRQRGPQHYEQY
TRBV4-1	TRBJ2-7	ASSPGLARSGSEQY
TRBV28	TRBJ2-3	ASSFHGTTRAQY
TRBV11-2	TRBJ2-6	ASSLEERAGANVLT
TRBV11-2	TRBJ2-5	ASSFNPEGTQY
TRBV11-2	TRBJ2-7	ASSFSSEQY
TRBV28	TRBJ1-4	ASTQGQGEKLF
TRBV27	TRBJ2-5	ASSFLRGKQETQY
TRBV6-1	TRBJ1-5	ASSVLGAWGNQPQH
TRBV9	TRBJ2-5	ASSPRPTGDQY
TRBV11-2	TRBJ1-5	ASSPQGASNQPQH
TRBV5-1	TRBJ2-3	ASSLVPSGITDTQY
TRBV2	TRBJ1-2	ASRDTLSNT
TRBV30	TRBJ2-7	AWSGGGSSYEQY
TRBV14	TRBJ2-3	ASSLRDTQLLGDTQY
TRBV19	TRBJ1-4	ASSIGGTTGEKLF
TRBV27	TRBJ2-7	ASSPSPGLRGEQY
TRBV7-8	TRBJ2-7	ASSSSGSGKEEQY
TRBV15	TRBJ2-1	ATSRGQRESNEQF
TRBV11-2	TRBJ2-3	ASSLSLGPDTQY
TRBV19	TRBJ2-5	ASSNRQGMETQY
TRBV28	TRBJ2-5	ASRGAGIQETQY
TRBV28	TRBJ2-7	ASSPGLADSYEQY
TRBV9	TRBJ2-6	ASSRGLASGANVLT